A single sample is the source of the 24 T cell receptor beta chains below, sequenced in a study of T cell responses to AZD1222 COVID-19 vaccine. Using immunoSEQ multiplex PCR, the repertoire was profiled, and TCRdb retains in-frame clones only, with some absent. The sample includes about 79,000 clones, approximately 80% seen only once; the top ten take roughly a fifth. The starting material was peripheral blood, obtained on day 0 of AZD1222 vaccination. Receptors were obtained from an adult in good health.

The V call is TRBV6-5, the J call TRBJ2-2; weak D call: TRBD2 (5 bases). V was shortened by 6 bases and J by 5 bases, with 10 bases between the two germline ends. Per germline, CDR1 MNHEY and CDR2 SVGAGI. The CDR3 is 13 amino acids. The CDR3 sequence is CASRTLVTGELFF. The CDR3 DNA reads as TGTGCCAGCAGAACACTAGTAACCGGGGAGCTGTTTTTT.

In DNA, the CDR3 is TGTGCCTGGAGTGTACTACCTGGAAACACCATATATTTT. Its protein product is CAWSVLPGNTIYF. The rearrangement uses TRBV30 and TRBJ1-3; D gene ambiguous. V lost 0 bases, J lost 2 bases, and 5 bases lay in between. Germline CDR1 GTSNPN, CDR2 SVGIG (reference sequence). CDR3 size: 13 residues.

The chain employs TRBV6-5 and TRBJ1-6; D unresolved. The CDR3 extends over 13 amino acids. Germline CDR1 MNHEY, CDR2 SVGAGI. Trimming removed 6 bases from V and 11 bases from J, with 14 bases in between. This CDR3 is CASRDGSGAPLHF. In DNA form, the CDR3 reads TGTGCCAGCAGGGACGGGAGCGGGGCACCCCTCCACTTT.

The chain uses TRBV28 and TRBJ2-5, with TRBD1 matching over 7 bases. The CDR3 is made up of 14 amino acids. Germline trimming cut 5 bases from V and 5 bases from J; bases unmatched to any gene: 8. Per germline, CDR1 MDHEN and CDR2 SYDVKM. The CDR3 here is CASSPYRGGETQYF. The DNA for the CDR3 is TGTGCCAGCAGTCCTTACAGGGGCGGCGAGACCCAGTACTTC.

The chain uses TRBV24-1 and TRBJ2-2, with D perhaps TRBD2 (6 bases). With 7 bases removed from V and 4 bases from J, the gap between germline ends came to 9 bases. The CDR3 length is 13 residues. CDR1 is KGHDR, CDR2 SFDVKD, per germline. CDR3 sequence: CATSPAGTGELFF. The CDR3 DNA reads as TGTGCCACCAGCCCAGCGGGCACCGGGGAGCTGTTTTTT.

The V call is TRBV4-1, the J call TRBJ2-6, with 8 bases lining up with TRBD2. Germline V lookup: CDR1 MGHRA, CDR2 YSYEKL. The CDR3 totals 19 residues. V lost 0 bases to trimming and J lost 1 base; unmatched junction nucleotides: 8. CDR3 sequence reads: CASSQDYAGGGSGANVLTF. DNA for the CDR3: TGCGCCAGCAGCCAAGATTACGCGGGCGGGGGGTCTGGGGCCAACGTCCTGACTTTC.

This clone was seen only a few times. The CDR3 here is CASSLWDRVQFF. DNA of the CDR3: TGTGCCAGCAGCTTGTGGGACAGGGTGCAGTTCTTC. The chain links TRBV5-8 to TRBJ2-1; 9 bases fit TRBD1. CDR1 is SGHTS and CDR2 is YDEGEE in the germline V gene. V lost 1 base, J lost 12 bases, and 2 bases stayed unmatched. There are 12 residues in the CDR3.

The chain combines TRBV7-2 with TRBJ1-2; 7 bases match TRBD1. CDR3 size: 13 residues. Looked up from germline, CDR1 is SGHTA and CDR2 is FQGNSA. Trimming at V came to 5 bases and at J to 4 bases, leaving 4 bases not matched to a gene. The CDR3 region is CASSAGGPYGYTF. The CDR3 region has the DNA TGTGCCAGCAGCGCAGGGGGTCCCTATGGCTACACCTTC.

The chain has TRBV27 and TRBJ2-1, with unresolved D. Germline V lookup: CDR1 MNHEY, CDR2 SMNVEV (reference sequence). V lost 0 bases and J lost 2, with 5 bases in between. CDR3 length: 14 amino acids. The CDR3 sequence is CASSLSKTYNEQFF. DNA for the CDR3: TGTGCCAGCAGTTTATCGAAAACCTACAATGAGCAGTTCTTC.

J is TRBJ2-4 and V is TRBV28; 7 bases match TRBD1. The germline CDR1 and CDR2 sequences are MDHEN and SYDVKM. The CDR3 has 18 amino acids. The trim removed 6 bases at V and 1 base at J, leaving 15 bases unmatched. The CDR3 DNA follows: TGTGCCAGCAGCCGAACCCTAGACAGGGACGTCGCCAAAAACATTCAGTACTTC. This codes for CASSRTLDRDVAKNIQYF.

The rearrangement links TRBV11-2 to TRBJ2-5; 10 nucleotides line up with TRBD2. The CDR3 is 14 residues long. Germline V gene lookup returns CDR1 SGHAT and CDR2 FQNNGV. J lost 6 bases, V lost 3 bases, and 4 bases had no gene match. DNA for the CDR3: TGTGCCAGCAGCTTTAGCGGGGGGCAAAAGACCCAGTACTTC. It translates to CASSFSGGQKTQYF.

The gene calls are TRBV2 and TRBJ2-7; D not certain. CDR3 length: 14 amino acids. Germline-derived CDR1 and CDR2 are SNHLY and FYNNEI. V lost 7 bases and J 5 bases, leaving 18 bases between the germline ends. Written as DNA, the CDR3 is TGTGCCAGCACTGCCTCGTACACAGTGAACGAGCAGTACTTC. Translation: CASTASYTVNEQYF.

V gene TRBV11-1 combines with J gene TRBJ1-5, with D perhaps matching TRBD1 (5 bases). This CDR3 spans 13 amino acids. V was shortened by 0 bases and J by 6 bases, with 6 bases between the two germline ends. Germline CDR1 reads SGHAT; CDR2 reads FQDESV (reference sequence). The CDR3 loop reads CASSLAGTQPQHF. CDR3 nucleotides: TGTGCCAGCAGCTTAGCAGGGACTCAGCCCCAGCATTTT.

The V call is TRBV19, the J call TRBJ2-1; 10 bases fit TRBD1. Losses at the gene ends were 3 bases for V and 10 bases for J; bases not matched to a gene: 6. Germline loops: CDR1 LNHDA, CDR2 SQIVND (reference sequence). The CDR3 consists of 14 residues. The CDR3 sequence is CASSMRQGAEEQFF. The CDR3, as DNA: TGTGCCAGTAGTATGAGACAGGGGGCAGAGGAGCAGTTCTTC.

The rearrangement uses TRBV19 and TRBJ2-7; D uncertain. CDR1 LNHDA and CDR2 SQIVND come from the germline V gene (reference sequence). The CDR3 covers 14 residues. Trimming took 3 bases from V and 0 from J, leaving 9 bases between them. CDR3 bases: TGTGCCAGTAGTATTAGCAGTAGCTCCTACGAGCAGTACTTC. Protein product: CASSISSSSYEQYF.

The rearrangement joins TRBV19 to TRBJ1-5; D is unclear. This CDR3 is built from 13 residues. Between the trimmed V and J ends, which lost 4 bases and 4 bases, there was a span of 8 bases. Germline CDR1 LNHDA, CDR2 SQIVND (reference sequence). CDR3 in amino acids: CASSTRVNQPQHF. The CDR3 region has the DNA TGTGCCAGTAGTACTAGGGTTAATCAGCCCCAGCATTTT.

The CDR3 here is CSARWGPEAFF. Written as DNA, the CDR3 is TGCAGTGCTAGGTGGGGGCCTGAAGCTTTCTTT. The V call is TRBV20-1, the J call TRBJ1-1; tentatively, D is TRBD1 (6 bases). Trimming removed 3 bases from V and 6 bases from J, with 8 bases in between. The germline CDR1 and CDR2 sequences are DFQATT and SNEGSKA (reference sequence). The CDR3 has 11 residues.

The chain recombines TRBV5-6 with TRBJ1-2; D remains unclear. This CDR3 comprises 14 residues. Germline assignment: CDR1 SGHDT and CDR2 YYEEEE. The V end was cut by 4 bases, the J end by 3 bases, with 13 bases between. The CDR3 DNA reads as TGTGCCAGCAGCCCGGTCCCAAGTGACTATGGCTACACCTTC. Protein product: CASSPVPSDYGYTF.

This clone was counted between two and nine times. The CDR3 DNA reads as TGTGCCAGTAGTGCAGGGGGCTCGGCCGGGGAGCTGTTTTTT. Its protein is CASSAGGSAGELFF. The chain carries TRBV19 and TRBJ2-2; 8 bases are a match to TRBD1. CDR3 size: 14 residues. CDR1 is LNHDA, CDR2 SQIVND, per germline (reference sequence). Germline trimming cut 5 bases from V and 6 bases from J; bases unmatched to any gene: 5.

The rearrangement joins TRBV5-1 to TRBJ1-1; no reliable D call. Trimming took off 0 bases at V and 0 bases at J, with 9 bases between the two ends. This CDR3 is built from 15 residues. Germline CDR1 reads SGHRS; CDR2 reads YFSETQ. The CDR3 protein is CASSLDGQMNTEAFF. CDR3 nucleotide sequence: TGCGCCAGCAGCTTGGACGGTCAAATGAACACTGAAGCTTTCTTT.

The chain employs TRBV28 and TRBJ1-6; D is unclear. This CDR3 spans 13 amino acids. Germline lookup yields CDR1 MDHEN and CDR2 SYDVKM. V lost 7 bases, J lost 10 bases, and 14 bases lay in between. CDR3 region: CASKVRVKSPLHF. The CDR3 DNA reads TGTGCCAGCAAGGTGAGGGTGAAATCACCCCTCCACTTT.

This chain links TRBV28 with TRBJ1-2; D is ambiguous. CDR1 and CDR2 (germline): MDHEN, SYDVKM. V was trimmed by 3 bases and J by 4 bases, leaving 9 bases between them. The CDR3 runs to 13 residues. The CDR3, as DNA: TGTGCCAGCAGTTTCGGGCCGGTCTATGGCTACACCTTC. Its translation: CASSFGPVYGYTF.

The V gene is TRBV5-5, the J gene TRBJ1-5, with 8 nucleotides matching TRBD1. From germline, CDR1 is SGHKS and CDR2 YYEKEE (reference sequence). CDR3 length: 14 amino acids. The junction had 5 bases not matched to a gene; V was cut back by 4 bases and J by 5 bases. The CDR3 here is CASSLGTGHQPQHF. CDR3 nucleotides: TGTGCCAGCAGCCTAGGGACAGGACATCAGCCCCAGCATTTT.

In DNA, the CDR3 is TGTGCCAGCAGTGAACCTCCTGTTTGGGGTCGCTACACCTTC. Protein product: CASSEPPVWGRYTF. This rearrangement joins TRBV6-1 to TRBJ1-2; D unclear. The CDR3 extends over 14 amino acids. Per germline, CDR1 MNHNS and CDR2 SASEGT. V lost 2 bases and J 9 bases, leaving 16 bases between the germline ends.